This T cell receptor (beta chain) was found in a study of blood T cell repertoires in COVID-19. Overall study context: Samples representing acute and convalescent COVID-19 were sourced from the United States, Italy and Spain.

The CDR3 length is 13 residues. CDR1 is KGHSH, CDR2 LQKENI, per germline. V was trimmed by 2 bases and J by 6 bases, leaving 5 bases between them. Sequenced by immunoSEQ multiplex PCR; TCRdb stores in-frame clones only, minus some. The repertoire holds almost 300,000 clones, with 89% as singletons. The sample was peripheral blood. The TCR sequence derives from a woman aged 25 to 39 with COVID-19, enrolled during active disease. The chain has TRBV18 and TRBJ2-6; D may be TRBD1 (5 bases). The CDR3: CASSPGQANVLTF. DNA of the CDR3: TGTGCCAGCTCACCAGGACAGGCCAACGTCCTGACTTTC.